Each of the 2 T cell receptor beta chains below was sequenced from the same sample in a study of CD4 T cells in relation to SARS-CoV-2 and coronaviruses. Repertoires were generated with immunoSEQ multiplex PCR, while TCRdb's copy carries only in-frame clones and drops some. The sample contains some 46,000 clones, 82% of which appear only once. These receptors have no identified antigens. Sequenced: naive CD4+ T cells from PBMCs, cultured in vitro. Described subset: naive CD4+ T cells isolated by negative enrichment. Receptor source: an adult with COVID-19.

This clone was found a few times. This sequence joins TRBV4-1 and TRBJ2-7, with D hard to call. The germline gives CDR1 MGHRA, CDR2 YSYEKL. The CDR3 is 15 residues long. Trimming removed 0 bases at V and 0 bases at J, with 9 bases between. The CDR3 reads CASSQDGRNSYEQYF. DNA of the CDR3: TGCGCCAGCAGCCAAGATGGCCGGAACTCCTACGAGCAGTACTTC.

The rearrangement links TRBV4-1 to TRBJ2-5; 12 bases line up with TRBD2. The CDR3 has 16 amino acids. V trimming: 4 bases; J trimming: 5 bases; junction bases outside the gene matches: 8. Germline CDR1 MGHRA, CDR2 YSYEKL. The CDR3 bases are TGCGCCAGCAGCCCCCTTCCTAGCGGGAGGGGTGAGACCCAGTACTTC. Amino acid sequence: CASSPLPSGRGETQYF.